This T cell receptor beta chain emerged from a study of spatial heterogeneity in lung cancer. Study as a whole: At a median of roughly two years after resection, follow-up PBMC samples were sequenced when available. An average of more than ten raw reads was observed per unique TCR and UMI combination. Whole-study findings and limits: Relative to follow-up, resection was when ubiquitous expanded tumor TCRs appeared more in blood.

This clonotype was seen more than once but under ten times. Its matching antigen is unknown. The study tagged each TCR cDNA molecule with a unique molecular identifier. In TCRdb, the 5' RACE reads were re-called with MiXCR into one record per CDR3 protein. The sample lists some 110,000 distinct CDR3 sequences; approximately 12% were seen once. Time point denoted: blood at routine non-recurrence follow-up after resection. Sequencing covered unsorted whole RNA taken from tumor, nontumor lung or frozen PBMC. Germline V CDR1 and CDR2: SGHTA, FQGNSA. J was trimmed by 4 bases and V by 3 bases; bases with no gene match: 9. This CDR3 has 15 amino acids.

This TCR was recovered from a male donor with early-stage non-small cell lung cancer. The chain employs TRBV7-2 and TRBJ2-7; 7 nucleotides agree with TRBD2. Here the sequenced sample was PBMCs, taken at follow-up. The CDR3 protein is CASSFGGLEVYEQYF. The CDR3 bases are TGTGCCAGCAGCTTCGGCGGACTAGAGGTTTACGAGCAGTACTTC.